This T cell receptor beta chain was observed in a study of cytomegalovirus exposure and HLA in healthy donors (dated by TCRdb to about 2017). For context, the study as a whole: According to an earlier analysis of a few hundred of the donors, 150 million to 200 million T cells yielded 117 million unique TCR beta sequences and about 280 Gb of sequence data. Because of strong linkage in the cohort, roughly five DR-DQ haplotypes were treated as single units for association and clustering. The number of donors typed differed by locus, with about 629-640 for A, B, C, DRB1 and DQB1, roughly 550 for DQA1, about 610 for DPA1, and 450 to 480 for DPB1. To decide whether each TCR beta V gene segment behaved as functional or pseudogenic, an earlier analysis of some 570 of the donors relied on high-throughput TCR beta sequencing. High-throughput TCR immunosequencing, statistical association of individual TCRs with disease status, and machine learning were combined to predict cytomegalovirus infection status. In addition to the first cohort of several hundred subjects, a separate validation cohort of approximately 110 different subjects was used. In the later analysis, no new phenotypic data were used to find candidate immune exposures; instead, reliance was placed on TCR beta sequences and their occurrence across donors. Donor age, sex, ethnicity and CMV serostatus were compiled alongside the repertoire data. The genetic ancestry cluster associated with self-reported Caucasian donors included around four fifths of the 398 genotyped donors. The study used immunosequencing to profile the T cell repertoires of under 700 subjects and linked those repertoires to cytomegalovirus serostatus. All discovery cohort repertoires had been generated using a single sequencing platform. Among 398 genotyped donors of the cohort, an average of approximately 250,000 unique TCR beta nucleotide sequences were sequenced per donor, roughly 18% of them non-productive. A later analysis re-analyzed previously published TCR beta repertoires from 550 to 700 donors and added high-resolution HLA genotyping to study TCR occurrence patterns. The study was designed to test whether signatures of past pathogen exposure could be identified by cataloging public T cell receptors. HLA typing covered class I and class II loci at four-digit resolution. Around 320 gigabases of sequencing data and approximately 85 million unique TCR sequences were included in an early release covering roughly 600 HLA-typed donors. A later genetic analysis used genome-wide SNP genotypes for about three fifths of the 666 donors, treating that subset as a discovery cohort.

Results the study describes overall, beyond this receptor: In a later analysis, the rate of TCR association differed among HLA loci, with DRB1 alleles having the most associated TCRs and HLA-C alleles having the fewest. A further reported finding was that TCR beta sequences accurately predicted the HLA-A and HLA-B alleles for most subjects in the first cohort. The cohort was sequenced for TCR beta chains only, and without alpha or paired-chain data the features that could be detected were limited. A cluster of highly shared sequence variants was judged likely to be a technical artifact of the sequencing pipeline. In a later analysis, 16,951 TCR beta sequences were associated with specific HLA alleles at a false discovery rate of 0.05. Roughly uniform sequencing depth across donors was assumed in presence/absence analyses, although this assumption may not hold. Around 16 rarely observed V segments, including chromosome 9 orphons, were excluded from the earlier analysis of some 590 of the donors because counts were too low. A later genetic analysis reported fewer N-insertions in productive TCRs among donors in an Asian-associated ancestry cluster than the roughly 690-donor mean. In a later genetic analysis, a missense DCLRE1C variant was associated with V-gene and J-gene trimming of TCR beta chains, and the association was replicated in an independent cohort. Broadly in line with IMGT annotations, most TCR beta V segments showed up in productive rearrangements about 87% or about 30% of the time in an earlier analysis of approximately 640 of the donors. Compared with equally common non-associated chains, HLA-associated TCR beta chains in a later analysis were more clonally expanded and had lower generation probabilities. CMV serostatus was the only immune exposure information available for the cohort. Linkage disequilibrium might explain the correlated functional status among segregating V segments, but an unknown experimental factor could not be ruled out. Cytomegalovirus status was reported to be diagnosed by the classifier with high specificity and sensitivity in both the original and validation cohorts. A total of fewer than 200 TCR beta chains were listed by the study as associated with cytomegalovirus. Several of the top co-occurrence clusters appeared to be linked to parvovirus B19, influenza, CMV and Epstein-Barr virus, according to a later analysis. While some public TCRs were present in many individuals, most TCR sequences turned up only very rarely across donors. It was suggested by the authors that the approach could potentially be generalized to other disease states and immunological phenotypes. HLA typing was unavailable for some donors at each locus, so association tests used only the typed subset. According to a later analysis, most CMV-associated TCR beta chains appeared to be HLA-restricted, and the HLA associations seemed to be driven largely by CMV exposure. A few of the identified cytomegalovirus-associated TCR beta chains were confirmed in vitro to be specific for cytomegalovirus antigens. When HLA alleles, especially DR and DQ, strongly co-occurred, TCR associations were difficult to assign to individual alleles. The 87-base-pair reads could not distinguish some IMGT-functional V segments, including TRBV6-2 and TRBV6-3, so those segments were excluded.

The cohort consisted of more than 650 healthy bone marrow donors. At the time of sampling, all cohort members were nominally healthy, though unrecorded immune exposures were likely present. The donor tested CMV seropositive, placing the donor among the approximately 290 seropositive members of the cohort. Every donor gave a peripheral blood sample, and the peripheral blood mononuclear cells from that sample were used for TCR beta sequencing. The Qiagen DNeasy Blood Extraction Kit was used to extract genomic DNA from the blood cell samples. Library generation was performed with the immunoSEQ multiplex PCR assay. The multiplex PCR relied on a mix of 60 forward primers for TCR Vbeta segments and 13 reverse primers for TCR Jbeta segments. The CDR3 region of rearranged TCR beta genes was amplified from genomic DNA with a multiplex PCR assay. The amplified TCR beta libraries were sequenced on the Illumina HiSeq System as 87-base-pair reads. On the study's bioinformatics: A later analysis tallied 75 million to 85 million unique TCR beta chains across the 700 or so repertoires, and about 10 million of those chains were shared by two or more donors. To remove PCR and sequencing errors, raw reads were error-corrected and collapsed into unique sequences using a nearest-neighbor algorithm that merged closely related sequences. V, D and J gene segments were assigned by aligning CDR3 sequences to IMGT reference sequences. For a sequence to be retained, a match of at least six nucleotides to both a V gene segment and a J gene segment was required. Rearrangements were classified as productive when the CDR3 lacked stop codons and remained in frame with V and J, and all other rearrangements were classified as non-productive. CDR3 was defined according to IMGT convention as the region running from the second conserved V-encoded cysteine to the conserved J-encoded phenylalanine. The earlier analysis of 500 to 600 of the donors excluded sequences that lacked an unambiguous match to a single V gene segment. An earlier analysis of fewer than 750 of the donors classified V segments as functional when productive rearrangements were above 56.7% and as segregating when the standard deviation between donors was above 5%. A statistical classification framework was developed to diagnose cytomegalovirus status using the catalog of TCR beta chain sequences. V and J gene assignment, in a later analysis, came from comparing TCR nucleotide sequences with IMGT/GENE-DB human TR gene sequences. In a later analysis, CDR3 sequences and most-parsimonious VDJ recombination scenarios were assigned using the TCRdist pipeline. A later analysis defined each TCR beta chain by its CDR3 amino acid sequence plus V-gene family, and excluded reads lacking a unique V-gene family. To address suspected cross-contamination and a sequencing artifact, a later analysis removed roughly 580 highly shared, low-generation-probability nucleotide sequences. In a later analysis, a clonal expansion index was calculated for each public chain from normalized within-repertoire ranks of inferred template counts. In a later analysis, generation probabilities were computed with a VDJ recombination model fitted to out-of-frame rearrangements, and the resulting probabilities were checked against IGoR. In a later analysis, hypergeometric tests were used to score TCR-TCR, TCR-HLA and TCR-CMV co-occurrence, with a repertoire-size bias correction applied to TCR pairs. In a later analysis, false discovery rates were estimated by permuting HLA or CMV assignments 20 times. A later analysis grouped co-occurring TCRs with DBSCAN, adding TCRdist sequence similarity when clustering within HLA-allele-positive subsets. Repertoires with fewer than 30,000 or more than 120,000 public chains were left out of co-occurrence clustering, as were five repertoires with anomalous nucleotide sharing. As stored in TCRdb, this immuneACCESS dataset retains in-frame rearrangements with V and J assigned. A fraction of the clones does not appear; measured against another copy, unresolved V genes explain less than half of the discrepancy, and the remainder lacks a known reason. For V, J and clone size, that table is used; D and trimming come from the DNA. The sample yields 120,000 or so clones; 75% to 85% were counted once. The ten largest clones represent around 10% of the sample.

This clone was picked up one time. Its target antigen remains unknown. No quality values exist for individual bases; no much larger clone is one base distant. V loses 3 bases, J loses 7 bases, and the germline ends lie 10 bases apart. From the germline V gene, CDR1 is ENHRY and CDR2 is SYGVKD. The CDR3 holds 13 amino acids from the cysteine to the phenylalanine. Of the read, only the CDR3 DNA is kept; its 39 bases are in frame from base 1. The V gene is TRBV10-3 and the J gene is TRBJ1-5; tentative D gene TRBD1, with 6 bases matching. Sequencing was done on a sample of PBMCs. This TCR was recovered from a man aged 30-40 years in good health and CMV-seropositive. The CDR3 region reads CAISEGGGQPQHF. The base sequence is TGTGCCATCAGTGAAGGGGGAGGGCAGCCCCAGCATTTT.